This T cell receptor (beta chain) was captured in a study of OX40 agonist ivuxolimab in advanced cancers. Across the study: Those treated in dose escalation had hepatocellular carcinoma, melanoma, renal cell cancer or head and neck cancer.

Losses at the gene ends were 5 bases for V and 8 bases for J; bases not matched to a gene: 4. The length of the CDR3 is 15 residues. The germline V gene has CDR1 SGHTA and CDR2 FQGNSA. The method was immunoSEQ multiplex PCR; TCRdb's version includes in-frame clones alone and lacks a portion of them. The data show about 47,000 clones, roughly 86% seen once. The chain links TRBV7-2 to TRBJ2-3, with 16 bases identical to TRBD2. The clonotype originates from an adult with an advanced solid tumor such as melanoma, head and neck, liver or kidney cancer. The material sequenced was CD4+ or CD8+ T cells sorted from blood, taken in a trial of the OX40 agonist ivuxolimab. The CDR3 reads CASSTGLAGGGTQYF. CDR3 sequence (DNA): TGTGCCAGCAGCACGGGACTAGCGGGAGGGGGTACGCAGTATTTT.